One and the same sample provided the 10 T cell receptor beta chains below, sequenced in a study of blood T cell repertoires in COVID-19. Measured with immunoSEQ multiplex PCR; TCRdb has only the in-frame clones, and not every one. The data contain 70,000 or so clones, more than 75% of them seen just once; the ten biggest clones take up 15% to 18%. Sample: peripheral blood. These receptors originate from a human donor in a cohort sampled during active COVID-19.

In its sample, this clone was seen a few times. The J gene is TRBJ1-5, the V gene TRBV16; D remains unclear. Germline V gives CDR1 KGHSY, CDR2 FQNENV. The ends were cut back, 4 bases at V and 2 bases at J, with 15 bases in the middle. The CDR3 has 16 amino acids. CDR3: CASSLQEGWGNQPQHF. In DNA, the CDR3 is TGTGCCAGCAGCCTTCAGGAGGGCTGGGGCAATCAGCCCCAGCATTTT.

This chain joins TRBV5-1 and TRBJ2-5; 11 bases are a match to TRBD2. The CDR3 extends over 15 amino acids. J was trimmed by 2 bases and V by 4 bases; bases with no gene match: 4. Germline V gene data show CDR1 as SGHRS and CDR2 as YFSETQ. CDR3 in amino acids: CASSTSGSGQETQYF. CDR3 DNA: TGCGCCAGCAGCACTAGCGGGAGTGGTCAAGAGACCCAGTACTTC.

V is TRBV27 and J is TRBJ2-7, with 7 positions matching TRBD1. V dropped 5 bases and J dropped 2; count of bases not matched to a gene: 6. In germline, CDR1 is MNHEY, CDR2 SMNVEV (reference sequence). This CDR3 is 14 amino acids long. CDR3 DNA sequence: TGTGCCAGCAGTCCTCGGACAGGAGCCTACGAGCAGTACTTC. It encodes CASSPRTGAYEQYF.

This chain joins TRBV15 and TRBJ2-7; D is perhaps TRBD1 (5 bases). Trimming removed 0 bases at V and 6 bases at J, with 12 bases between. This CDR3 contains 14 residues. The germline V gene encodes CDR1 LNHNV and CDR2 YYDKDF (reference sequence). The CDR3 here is CATSRDPQAGEQYF. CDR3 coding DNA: TGTGCCACCAGCAGAGATCCACAGGCCGGCGAGCAGTACTTC.

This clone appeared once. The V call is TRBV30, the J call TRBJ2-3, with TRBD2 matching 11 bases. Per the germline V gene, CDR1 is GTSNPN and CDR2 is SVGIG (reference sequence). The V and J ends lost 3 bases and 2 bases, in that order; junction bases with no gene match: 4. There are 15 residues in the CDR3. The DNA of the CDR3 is TGTGCCTGGAGCGGGACTAGCGGACCCACAGATACGCAGTATTTT. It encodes CAWSGTSGPTDTQYF.

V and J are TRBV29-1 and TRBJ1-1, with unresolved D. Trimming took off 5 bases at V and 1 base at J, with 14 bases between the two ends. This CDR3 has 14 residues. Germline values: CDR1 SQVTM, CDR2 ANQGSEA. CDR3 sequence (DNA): TGCAGCGTTCGGAACAGCTTCCAGAACACTGAAGCTTTCTTT. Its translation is CSVRNSFQNTEAFF.

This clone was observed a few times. Written as DNA, the CDR3 is TGTGCCATCAAGATTGGGCAGGGGGCAACCTACGAGCAGTACTTC. It yields the protein CAIKIGQGATYEQYF. The rearrangement uses TRBV10-3 and TRBJ2-7, with 8 nucleotides matching TRBD1. The CDR3 extends over 15 amino acids. Germline CDR1 ENHRY, CDR2 SYGVKD. V lost 7 bases and J lost 2; bases outside the gene matches: 10.

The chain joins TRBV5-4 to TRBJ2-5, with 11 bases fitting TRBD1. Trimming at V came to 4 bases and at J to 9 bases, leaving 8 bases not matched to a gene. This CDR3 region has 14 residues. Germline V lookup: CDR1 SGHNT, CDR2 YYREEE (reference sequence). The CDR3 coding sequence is TGTGCCAGCAGCCCCCCTTGGGGACAGGGGGCCCAGTACTTC. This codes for CASSPPWGQGAQYF. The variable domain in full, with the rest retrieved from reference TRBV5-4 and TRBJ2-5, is ETGVTQSPTHLIKTRGQQVTLRCSSQSGHNTVSWYQQALGQGPQFIFQYYREEENGRGNFPPRFSGLQFPNYSSELNVNALELDDSALYLCASSPPWGQGAQYFGPGTRLLVL.

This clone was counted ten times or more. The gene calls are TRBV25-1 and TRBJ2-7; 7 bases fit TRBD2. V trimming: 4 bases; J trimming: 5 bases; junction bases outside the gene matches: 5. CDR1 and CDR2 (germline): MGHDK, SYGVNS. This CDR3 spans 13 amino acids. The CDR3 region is CASSGLGGNEQYF. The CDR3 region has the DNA TGTGCCAGCAGTGGATTGGGAGGGAACGAGCAGTACTTC.

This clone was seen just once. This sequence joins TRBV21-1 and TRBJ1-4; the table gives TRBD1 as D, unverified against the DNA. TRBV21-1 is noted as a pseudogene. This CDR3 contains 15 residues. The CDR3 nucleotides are TGTGCCAGCAGCAAAAACGGGACAGGGGGGGAAAAACTGTTTTTT. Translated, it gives CASSKNGTGGEKLFF.